The clone carrying this TCR beta chain was recorded many times. The antigen remains undetermined. This specimen comes from a study of T-cell reconstitution after alpha-beta-depleted transplantation in children. General study findings and limits: Recipient T cells and thymic progenitors that survived gave rise to the high TCRbeta diversity observed at day 60 in some patients. T-cell counts and diversity were attributed mostly to newly produced T cells one year after transplant.

Molecular barcoding with unique molecular identifiers was used for the TCRbeta library. TCRdb called the PCR reads again in MiXCR, with one record for every CDR3 protein. The sample consists of nearly 200,000 distinct CDR3 sequences, about 6% of them appearing once. V was clipped by 4 bases and J by 2 bases; unmatched bases: 9. The CDR3 is made up of 17 amino acids. Germline V gene sequence: CDR1 SGHRS, CDR2 YFSETQ. The sequence was obtained from a girl less than two years old with combined immunodeficiency, due to receive a stem cell transplant. Sequencing used PBMCs, obtained before TCRalphabeta/CD19-depleted stem cell transplant. V and J are TRBV5-1 and TRBJ2-3; TRBD2 agrees at 11 bases. The CDR3 DNA reads TGCGCCAGCAGCCCGGGACTAGCGGACCCCTTCACAGATACGCAGTATTTT. Translation: CASSPGLADPFTDTQYF.